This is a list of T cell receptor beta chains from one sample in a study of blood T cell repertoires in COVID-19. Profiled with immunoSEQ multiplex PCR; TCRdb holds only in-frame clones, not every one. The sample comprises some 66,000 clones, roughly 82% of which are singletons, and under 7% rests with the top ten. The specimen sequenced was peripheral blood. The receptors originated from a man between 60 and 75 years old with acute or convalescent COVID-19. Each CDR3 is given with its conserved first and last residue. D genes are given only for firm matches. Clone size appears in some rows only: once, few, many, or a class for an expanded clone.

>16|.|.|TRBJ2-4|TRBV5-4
CASSLFRQATKNIQYF
TGTGCCAGCAGCTTGTTCCGACAGGCCACCAAAAACATTCAGTACTTC
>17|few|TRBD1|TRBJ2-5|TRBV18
CASSPSTRDRDEETQYF
TGTGCCAGCTCACCTTCCACCCGGGACAGGGATGAAGAGACCCAGTACTTC
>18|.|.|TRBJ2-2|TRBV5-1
CASSKFPGLEPSPGELFF
TGCGCCAGCAGCAAATTTCCTGGACTCGAACCATCCCCCGGGGAGCTGTTTTTT
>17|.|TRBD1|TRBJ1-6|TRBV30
CAWSVAPDREFYSPLHF
TGTGCCTGGAGTGTCGCCCCCGACAGGGAGTTTTACTCACCCCTCCACTTT
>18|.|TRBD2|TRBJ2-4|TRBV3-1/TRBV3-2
CASSPLDSGDWAKNIQYF
TGTGCCAGCAGCCCCCTTGATAGCGGGGACTGGGCCAAAAACATTCAGTACTTC
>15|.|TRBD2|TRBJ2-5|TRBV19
CASSFSGGASETQYF
TGTGCCAGTAGTTTCAGCGGGGGGGCATCTGAGACCCAGTACTTC
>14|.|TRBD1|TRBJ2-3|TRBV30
CAWSGGLGTATQYF
TGTGCCTGGAGTGGTGGACTGGGGACAGCTACGCAGTATTTT
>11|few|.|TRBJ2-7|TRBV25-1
CASSAAEAQYF
TGTGCCAGCAGTGCCGCTGAAGCGCAGTACTTC
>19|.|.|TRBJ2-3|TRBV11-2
CASSSPRNRANSHTDTQYF
TGTGCCAGCAGCTCACCTAGGAACAGGGCCAACTCTCACACAGATACGCAGTATTTT
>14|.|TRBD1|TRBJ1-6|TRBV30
CAWSPGQGTSPLHF
TGTGCCTGGAGTCCGGGACAGGGAACTTCACCCCTCCACTTT
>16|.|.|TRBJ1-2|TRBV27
CASSLSLAGRADGYTF
TGTGCCAGCAGTTTATCGTTGGCAGGGCGAGCTGATGGCTACACCTTC
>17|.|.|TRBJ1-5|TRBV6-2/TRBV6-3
CASSYWQGFSGNQPQHF
TGTGCCAGCAGTTACTGGCAGGGTTTCTCAGGCAATCAGCCCCAGCATTTT
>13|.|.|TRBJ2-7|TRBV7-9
CASSSGPRDEQYF
TGTGCCAGCAGCTCTGGGCCGCGCGACGAGCAGTACTTC
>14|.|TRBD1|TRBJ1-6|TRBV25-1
CASSGQGRHSPLHF
TGTGCCAGCAGCGGACAGGGTAGGCATTCACCCCTCCACTTT
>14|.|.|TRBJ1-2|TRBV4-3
CASSPLGAGYGYTF
TGCGCCAGCAGCCCCCTGGGAGCAGGCTATGGCTACACCTTC
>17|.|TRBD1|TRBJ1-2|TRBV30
CAWSPGGDRGRRNGYTF
TGTGCCTGGAGTCCAGGGGGGGACAGGGGAAGGAGGAATGGCTACACCTTC
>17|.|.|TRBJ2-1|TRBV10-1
CASSESGLDSKADEQFF
TGCGCCAGCAGTGAGTCTGGGTTGGACAGTAAGGCAGATGAGCAGTTCTTC
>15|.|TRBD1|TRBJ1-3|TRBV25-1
CASSPPGTAGNTIYF
TGTGCCAGCAGCCCTCCCGGGACAGCTGGAAACACCATATATTTT
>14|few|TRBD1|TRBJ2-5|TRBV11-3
CASSPGGMQETQYF
TGTGCCAGCAGCCCAGGGGGTATGCAAGAGACCCAGTACTTC
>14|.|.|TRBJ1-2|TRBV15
CATSRDGGGYGYTF
TGTGCCACCAGCAGAGATGGCGGGGGCTATGGCTACACCTTC
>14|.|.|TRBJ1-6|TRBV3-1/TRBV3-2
CASSQVSYNSPLHF
TGTGCCAGCAGCCAGGTTAGCTATAATTCACCCCTCCACTTT
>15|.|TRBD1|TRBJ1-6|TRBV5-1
CASRLSDRGDSPLHF
TGCGCCAGCAGATTATCGGACAGGGGAGATTCACCCCTCCACTTT
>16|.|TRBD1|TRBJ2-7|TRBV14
CASSPGQGIIPTKQYF
TGTGCCAGCAGCCCAGGACAGGGCATAATACCTACGAAGCAGTACTTC
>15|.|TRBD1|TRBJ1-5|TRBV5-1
CASRTGPERNQPQHF
TGCGCCAGCCGGACAGGGCCCGAGCGCAATCAGCCCCAGCATTTT
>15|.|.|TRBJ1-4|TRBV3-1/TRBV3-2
CASSRFHQLNEKLFF
TGTGCCAGCAGCCGATTCCACCAACTTAATGAAAAACTGTTTTTT
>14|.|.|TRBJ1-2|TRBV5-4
CASSLAWRGRGYTF
TGTGCCAGCAGCTTGGCCTGGAGAGGGCGAGGCTACACCTTC
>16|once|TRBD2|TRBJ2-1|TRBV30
CAWSVRGLLAGNEQFF
TGTGCCTGGAGTGTACGGGGTTTACTAGCGGGAAATGAGCAGTTCTTC
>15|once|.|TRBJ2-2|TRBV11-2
CASSSVTGNTGELFF
TGTGCCAGCAGCTCGGTCACGGGGAACACCGGGGAGCTGTTTTTT
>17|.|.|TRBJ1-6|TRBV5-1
CASGLGNLKAPLTPLHF
TGCGCCAGCGGACTTGGAAACCTCAAGGCCCCCCTTACACCCCTCCACTTT
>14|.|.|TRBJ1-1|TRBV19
CASSIGGSNTEAFF
TGTGCCAGTAGTATTGGGGGGTCGAACACTGAAGCTTTCTTT
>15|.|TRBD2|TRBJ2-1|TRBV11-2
CASSSGLARDNEQFF
TGTGCCAGCAGCTCGGGACTAGCACGGGACAATGAGCAGTTCTTC
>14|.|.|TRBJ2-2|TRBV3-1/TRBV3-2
CASSRHPNTGELFF
TGTGCCAGCAGTCGACATCCTAACACCGGGGAGCTGTTTTTT
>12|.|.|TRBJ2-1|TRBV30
CAWSPPVDEQFF
TGTGCCTGGAGTCCCCCGGTGGATGAGCAGTTCTTC
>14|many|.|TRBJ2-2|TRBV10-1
CASSESRSTGELFF
TGCGCCAGCAGTGAGTCGCGTTCCACCGGGGAGCTGTTTTTT
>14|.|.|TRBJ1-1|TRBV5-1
CASSWDLGGTEAFF
TGCGCCAGCAGCTGGGACCTGGGGGGCACTGAAGCTTTCTTT
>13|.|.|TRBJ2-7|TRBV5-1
CASSPRGLDEQYF
TGCGCCAGCAGCCCCAGGGGCCTCGACGAGCAGTACTTC
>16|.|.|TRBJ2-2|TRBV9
CASSSGGVVNTGELFF
TGTGCCAGCAGCTCCGGAGGAGTTGTGAACACCGGGGAGCTGTTTTTT
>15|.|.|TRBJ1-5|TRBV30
CAWRRVHNSNQPQHF
TGTGCCTGGAGGCGGGTGCATAATAGCAATCAGCCCCAGCATTTT
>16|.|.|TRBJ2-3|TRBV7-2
CASSLGHRASTDTQYF
TGTGCCAGCAGCTTAGGTCACAGGGCGAGCACAGATACGCAGTATTTT
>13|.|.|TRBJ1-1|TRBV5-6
CASSLVSGGEAFF
TGTGCCAGCAGCTTGGTTTCGGGGGGTGAAGCTTTCTTT
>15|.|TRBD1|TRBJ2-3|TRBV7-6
CASSLALQGPDTQYF
TGTGCCAGCAGCTTAGCCCTACAGGGGCCAGATACGCAGTATTTT
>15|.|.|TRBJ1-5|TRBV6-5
CASSMDTYSNQPQHF
TGTGCCAGCAGTATGGACACATATAGCAATCAGCCCCAGCATTTT
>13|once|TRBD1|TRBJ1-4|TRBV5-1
CASSVNTGEDLFF
TGCGCCAGCAGCGTTAACACAGGGGAGGATCTGTTTTTT
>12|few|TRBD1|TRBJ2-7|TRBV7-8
CASSLRGPEQYF
TGTGCCAGCAGCTTAAGGGGGCCCGAGCAGTACTTC
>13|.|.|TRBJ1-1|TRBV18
CASSPTANTEAFF
TGTGCCAGCTCACCTACAGCTAACACTGAAGCTTTCTTT
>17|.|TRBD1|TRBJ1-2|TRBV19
CASSARDRGGANYGYTF
TGTGCCAGTAGTGCCCGGGACAGGGGTGGTGCTAACTATGGCTACACCTTC
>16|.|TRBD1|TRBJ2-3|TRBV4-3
CASSQDPGQGSDTQYF
TGCGCCAGCAGCCAAGATCCAGGACAGGGTTCAGATACGCAGTATTTT
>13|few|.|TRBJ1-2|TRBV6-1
CASREDSGYGYTF
TGTGCCAGCAGAGAAGACAGCGGCTATGGCTACACCTTC
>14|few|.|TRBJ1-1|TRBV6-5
CASTSRSRGTEAFF
TGTGCCAGCACCTCGCGGTCTCGGGGTACTGAAGCTTTCTTT
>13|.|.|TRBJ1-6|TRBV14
CASSQLRGSPLHF
TGTGCCAGCAGCCAACTCAGGGGTTCACCCCTCCACTTT
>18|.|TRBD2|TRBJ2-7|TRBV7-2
CASSLEVGLAGGAYEQYF
TGTGCCAGCAGCTTAGAGGTGGGACTAGCGGGGGGCGCCTACGAGCAGTACTTC
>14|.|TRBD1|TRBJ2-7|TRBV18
CASSHGTGEYEQYF
TGTGCCAGCTCGCACGGGACAGGGGAATACGAGCAGTACTTC
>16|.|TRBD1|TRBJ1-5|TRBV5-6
CASSFGTGNSNQPQHF
TGTGCCAGCAGCTTCGGGACAGGGAATAGCAATCAGCCCCAGCATTTT
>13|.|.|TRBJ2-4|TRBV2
CASSEGQGGIQYF
TGTGCCAGCAGTGAAGGACAGGGAGGCATTCAGTACTTC